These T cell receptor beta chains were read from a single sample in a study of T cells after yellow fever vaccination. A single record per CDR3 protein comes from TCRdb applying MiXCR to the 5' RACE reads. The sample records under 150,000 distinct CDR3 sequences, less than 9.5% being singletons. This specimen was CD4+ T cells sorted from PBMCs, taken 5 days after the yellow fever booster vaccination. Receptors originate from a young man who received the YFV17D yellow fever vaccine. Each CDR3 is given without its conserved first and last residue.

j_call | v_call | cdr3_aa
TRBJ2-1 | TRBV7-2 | ASSPTYPREQF
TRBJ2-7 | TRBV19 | ASSASTYEQY
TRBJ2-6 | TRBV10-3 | AISESTAISGANVLT
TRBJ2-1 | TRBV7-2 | ASSLAPLVTYNEQF
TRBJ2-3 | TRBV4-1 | ASSQKLAGGEDTQY
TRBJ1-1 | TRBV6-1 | ASTLVGGDTEAF
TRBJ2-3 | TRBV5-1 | ASSTLGTSTDTQY
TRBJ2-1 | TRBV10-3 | AISESTGRVFDEQF
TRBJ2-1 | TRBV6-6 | ASNLDSYNEQF
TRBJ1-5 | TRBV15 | ATSSGDGPGNQPQH